This entry lists 20 T cell receptor beta chains sequenced from one sample in a study of blood T cells in healthy people across ages. Primed by a sample-barcoded 5' primer and a J-beta primer mix, a second PCR proceeded for about 7 to 12 cycles. TCRdb analysed the 5' RACE reads with MiXCR anew, one entry per CDR3 protein. The sample lists 850,000 to 1,000,000 distinct CDR3 sequences; roughly 43% were seen once. The sequencing sample was made of blood. These receptor sequences come from a young man in good health.

The V and J genes are TRBV12-3 or TRBV12-4 and TRBJ1-5; tentatively, D is TRBD1 (5 bases). This CDR3 spans 14 amino acids. Trimming removed 7 bases from V and 3 bases from J, with 13 bases in between. The CDR3 here is CASNPTALNQPQHF. In DNA, the CDR3 is TGTGCCAGCAACCCGACAGCGCTCAATCAGCCCCAGCATTTT.

The CDR3 protein is CASSLEAGVNEQYF. CDR3 bases: TGTGCCAGCAGCTTAGAGGCGGGGGTCAATGAGCAGTACTTC. The J gene is TRBJ2-5, the V gene TRBV7-2; 7 positions match TRBD2. The trim removed 1 base at V and 11 bases at J, leaving 10 bases unmatched. The CDR3 contains 14 residues. Germline V gene data show CDR1 as SGHTA and CDR2 as FQGNSA.

CDR3 DNA: TGCAGTGCTAGTGGGGCAGCGAACACTGAAGCTTTCTTT. Its protein product is CSASGAANTEAFF. The chain links TRBV20-1 to TRBJ1-1, with D perhaps matching TRBD1 (5 bases). From germline, CDR1 is DFQATT and CDR2 SNEGSKA (reference sequence). The CDR3 is 13 amino acids. The germline V and J ends were trimmed by 3 bases and 1 base, with 9 bases remaining between them.

The CDR3 reads CASSKIDTQYF. Here the CDR3 DNA reads TGTGCCAGCAGCAAGATAGATACGCAGTATTTT. This chain connects TRBV11-2 to TRBJ2-3; no definite D call. Looked up from germline, CDR1 is SGHAT and CDR2 is FQNNGV. The CDR3 contains 11 residues. V lost 5 bases and J lost 5, with 5 bases in between.

This chain uses TRBV6-5 with TRBJ1-1; a possible D gene is TRBD1 (6 bases). This CDR3 is built from 14 residues. V was pared by 5 bases and J by 1 base, with 11 bases between. Germline-derived CDR1 and CDR2 are MNHEY and SVGAGI. The CDR3 DNA is TGTGCCAGCAGTCTCGGGACATCGAACACTGAAGCTTTCTTT. Its protein product is CASSLGTSNTEAFF.

V and J are TRBV6-5 and TRBJ2-1, with D tentatively TRBD1 (6 bases). Germline CDR1 and CDR2: MNHEY and SVGAGI. The CDR3 is 15 residues long. Trimming cost V 2 bases and J 0 bases, with 8 bases left between them. In nucleotides, the CDR3 is TGTGCCAGCAGTTACCAACAGGGCTCCTACAATGAGCAGTTCTTC. Its translation: CASSYQQGSYNEQFF.

As regards this clonotype: At one end the junction does not follow the germline gene, possibly because of a read error. The chain combines TRBV3-1 with TRBJ2-4; the match to TRBD2 covers 7 bases. CDR1 and CDR2 from the germline V gene are LGHDT and YNNKEL (reference sequence). The CDR3 covers 16 residues. The CDR3: CAGSPSPGGVKNIQYF. CDR3 DNA: TGTGCCGGCAGCCCCTCTCCTGGGGGGGTCAAAAACATTCAGTACTTC.

This clonotype was detected ten times or more. The CDR3 loop reads CSVGPTDSNQPQHF. CDR3 sequence (DNA): TGCAGCGTTGGCCCGACGGATAGCAATCAGCCCCAGCATTTT. V usage is TRBV29-1 and J usage is TRBJ1-5, with unresolved D. This CDR3 region has 14 residues. Trimming took off 4 bases at V and 0 bases at J, with 10 bases between the two ends. Per germline, CDR1 SQVTM and CDR2 ANQGSEA.

V is TRBV30 and J is TRBJ1-2; maybe TRBD1 (6 bases). Germline V gene sequence: CDR1 GTSNPN, CDR2 SVGIG (reference sequence). The CDR3 loop spans 15 amino acids. Trimming removed 1 base at V and 8 bases at J, with 20 bases between. In DNA form, the CDR3 reads TGTGCCTGGAGTGCCGACAATAGTAGGGGGGAAGGCTACACCTTC. This sequence encodes CAWSADNSRGEGYTF. Complete variable domain (other parts from reference TRBV30 and TRBJ1-2): SQTIHQWPATLVQPVGSPLSLECTVEGTSNPNLYWYRQAAGRGLQLLFYSVGIGQISSEVPQNLSASRPQDRQFILSSKKLLLSDSGFYLCAWSADNSRGEGYTFGSGTRLTVV.

V is TRBV5-1 and J is TRBJ1-1; D may be TRBD1 (6 bases). Trimming shortened V by 3 bases and J by 0 bases, and 15 bases separated the two germline ends. This CDR3 contains 16 residues. Per the germline V gene, CDR1 is SGHRS and CDR2 is YFSETQ. The CDR3: CASSSGGALMNTEAFF. The CDR3 bases are TGCGCCAGCAGCTCGGGGGGGGCGCTCATGAACACTGAAGCTTTCTTT.

The chain carries TRBV3-1 and TRBJ1-1; 9 nucleotides line up with TRBD1. J was trimmed by 6 bases and V by 3 bases; bases with no gene match: 11. CDR1 is LGHDT and CDR2 is YNNKEL in the germline V gene (reference sequence). This CDR3 contains 16 residues. The CDR3 nucleotides read TGTGCCAGCAGCCAGGGAGACCGGGACAGGGTACCTGAAGCTTTCTTT. Translating gives CASSQGDRDRVPEAFF. The complete variable domain, with remaining parts taken from reference TRBV3-1 and TRBJ1-1, reads DTAVSQTPKYLVTQMGNDKSIKCEQNLGHDTMYWYKQDSKKFLKIMFSYNNKELIINETVPNRFSPKSPDKAHLNLHINSLELGDSAVYFCASSQGDRDRVPEAFFGQGTRLTVV.

The rearrangement links TRBV20-1 to TRBJ2-1; 9 bases line up with TRBD2. Germline values: CDR1 DFQATT, CDR2 SNEGSKA (reference sequence). The CDR3 totals 14 residues. V was clipped by 6 bases and J by 5 bases; unmatched bases: 8. DNA of the CDR3: TGCAGTGCAGAGAGCGGGGGGTCGGACAATGAGCAGTTCTTC. Translation: CSAESGGSDNEQFF.

The J gene is TRBJ1-3, the V gene TRBV4-1, with 7 bases aligning to TRBD1. Per germline, CDR1 MGHRA and CDR2 YSYEKL. The trim removed 0 bases at V and 4 bases at J, leaving 6 bases unmatched. CDR3 length: 16 amino acids. The CDR3 region has the DNA TGCGCCAGCAGCCAAGATAGGGGGCTTGGAGGAAACACCATATATTTT. Amino acid sequence: CASSQDRGLGGNTIYF.

This clonotype was seen only a few times. The J gene is TRBJ2-7, the V gene TRBV3-1; 8 bases align to TRBD2. Germline V gene lookup returns CDR1 LGHDT and CDR2 YNNKEL (reference sequence). The CDR3 sequence is 15 residues long. The J segment lost 5 bases and the V segment lost 2 bases, leaving 8 bases of the junction unmatched. The CDR3 DNA is TGTGCCAGCAGCCAAAGCTCGAGCGGGGGCCACGAGCAGTACTTC. Encoded protein: CASSQSSSGGHEQYF.

The CDR3 loop reads CASSLLGQMKYEQYF. The CDR3 coding sequence is TGTGCCAGCAGTTTGCTTGGACAGATGAAATACGAGCAGTACTTC. The gene calls are TRBV27 and TRBJ2-5; the D gene is possibly TRBD1 (6 bases). The J call may be in error: the DNA end matches TRBJ2-7 better. The CDR3 has 15 amino acids. The V gene's germline CDR1 is MNHEY and CDR2 SMNVEV (reference sequence).

This clonotype turned up a few times. The J gene is TRBJ2-3, the V gene TRBV6-6; D is possibly TRBD1 (7 bases). V was clipped by 4 bases and J by 2 bases, with 16 bases between them. Germline V gene data show CDR1 as MNHNY and CDR2 as SVGAGI (reference sequence). The CDR3 contains 16 residues. In nucleotides, the CDR3 is TGTGCCAGCAGTTCGCTGACAGGGAGGCCCACAGATACGCAGTATTTT. It encodes CASSSLTGRPTDTQYF.

The chain uses TRBV7-2 and TRBJ2-7, with unresolved D. Trimming pared 0 bases from V and 7 bases from J, leaving 16 bases between. CDR1 and CDR2 (germline): SGHTA, FQGNSA. The CDR3 is 15 residues long. The chain's CDR3 is CASSLAPATTREQYF. The CDR3 nucleotides read TGTGCCAGCAGCTTAGCCCCTGCAACAACCCGGGAGCAGTACTTC. Combining the CDR3 with reference TRBV7-2 and TRBJ2-7 gives the whole variable domain GAGVSQSPSNKVTEKGKDVELRCDPISGHTALYWYRQSLGQGLEFLIYFQGNSAPDKSGLPSDRFSAERTGGSVSTLTIQRTQQEDSAVYLCASSLAPATTREQYFGPGTRLTVT.

J is TRBJ2-4 and V is TRBV6-5; possibly TRBD2 for D (6 bases). Trimming cost V 0 bases and J 8 bases, with 14 bases left between them. CDR1 and CDR2 from the germline V gene are MNHEY and SVGAGI. The CDR3 length is 15 residues. The CDR3 loop is CASSYSAGRSDIQYF. Written as DNA, the CDR3 is TGTGCCAGCAGTTACTCGGCAGGGAGGTCGGACATTCAGTACTTC.

The chain links TRBV12-3 or TRBV12-4 to TRBJ2-3; 13 bases are a match to TRBD2. V trimming: 5 bases; J trimming: 8 bases; junction bases outside the gene matches: 7. The CDR3 has 15 residues. The chain's CDR3 is CASSPTSGGAGTQYF. CDR3 nucleotide sequence: TGTGCCAGCAGTCCCACTAGCGGGGGGGCCGGTACGCAGTATTTT.

The genes are TRBV6-1 and TRBJ1-4; weak D call: TRBD1 (6 bases). The V end lost 0 bases, the J end lost 7 bases, and 12 bases lay between the germline ends. Germline V gene lookup returns CDR1 MNHNS and CDR2 SASEGT. The CDR3 runs 15 residues. CDR3 sequence: CASSEAPGQLEKLFF. The CDR3 nucleotides are TGTGCCAGCAGTGAAGCTCCCGGACAGCTTGAAAAACTGTTTTTT.